The clone carrying this TCR beta chain was observed a few times. No antigen is known for it. Libraries were prepared by immunoSEQ multiplex PCR; TCRdb keeps only in-frame clonotypes and omits some of them. The sample holds over 65,000 clones, 68% seen once. The source of the sample is a study of cytotoxic CD8 clonotypes in ibrutinib-treated CLL. Findings and caveats of the study: Public clonotypes (which were uncommon) either contracted or remained stable on treatment.

V was pared by 1 base and J by 3 bases, with 5 bases of the junction left unmatched. The CDR3 extends over 16 amino acids. From germline, CDR1 is SGHTA and CDR2 FQGNSA. The rearrangement uses TRBV7-2 and TRBJ1-5, with TRBD1 identical over 8 bases. This specimen consisted of PBMCs, obtained after 12 months of ibrutinib treatment. The TCR was taken from a human donor with chronic lymphocytic leukemia. The CDR3: CASSLGRTGINQPQHF. CDR3 sequence (DNA): TGTGCCAGCAGCTTAGGGAGGACAGGGATCAATCAGCCCCAGCATTTT.